Listed below are T cell receptor beta chains from one sample, sequenced in a study of cytomegalovirus exposure and HLA in healthy donors. The protocol was immunoSEQ multiplex PCR, while the TCRdb copy is restricted to in-frame clones and leaves out a portion. Of 95,000 to 100,000 clones listed, 60% to 75% are singletons. Sequencing was carried out using PBMCs. Source of these receptors: a woman aged 40 to 49 in good health and CMV-seronegative. The CDR3 runs from the conserved cysteine through the conserved F or W.

>TRBV7-8|TRBJ2-2
CASSLASSGRGTGELFF
>TRBV7-2|TRBJ2-1
CASSLVLPSSYNEQFF
>TRBV14|TRBJ2-6
CASSAGQGRSGANVLTF
>TRBV7-9|TRBJ2-3
CASSLSGGSGTDTQYF
>TRBV29-1|TRBJ1-1
CSVRGGRLNTEAFF
>TRBV7-9|TRBJ1-4
CASSLTGRNEKLFF
>TRBV11-2|TRBJ2-3
CASSLDGFRRGSSTDTQYF
>TRBV5-4|TRBJ2-1
CASSPGWGDNEQFF
>TRBV9|TRBJ2-3
CASSGGQRTDTQYF
>TRBV28|TRBJ2-5
CASALPGLETQYF
>TRBV7-9|TRBJ1-4
CASSCAAGGVPLRREKLFF
>TRBV9|.
CASSAGTGGYEQYF
>TRBV7-9|TRBJ1-2
CASSRQGAGSYGYTF
>TRBV6-5|TRBJ1-1
CASSSPGTDNTEAFF
>TRBV6-4|TRBJ2-1
CASSLGSLAFNEQFF
>TRBV29-1|TRBJ2-5
CSVEYREGAQETQYF
>TRBV6-1|TRBJ1-5
CASSGIQGSWHF
>TRBV2|TRBJ2-1
CASSDPLAGVVNEQFF
>TRBV2|TRBJ1-6
CASRGRGSDNSPLHF
>TRBV30|TRBJ1-1
CAWSRGQMNTEAFF
>TRBV19|TRBJ2-1
CASAGRVGNEQFF
>TRBV9|TRBJ2-2
CASSALAGRNTGELFF
>TRBV18|TRBJ2-1
CASSPWGESYNEQFF
>TRBV28|TRBJ1-5
CASSQYYSNQPQHF
>TRBV7-9|TRBJ2-5
CAGGLFRGAQETQYF
>TRBV18|TRBJ2-5
CASSPRGGEETQYF
>TRBV7-9|.
CASSFPRDTYEQYF